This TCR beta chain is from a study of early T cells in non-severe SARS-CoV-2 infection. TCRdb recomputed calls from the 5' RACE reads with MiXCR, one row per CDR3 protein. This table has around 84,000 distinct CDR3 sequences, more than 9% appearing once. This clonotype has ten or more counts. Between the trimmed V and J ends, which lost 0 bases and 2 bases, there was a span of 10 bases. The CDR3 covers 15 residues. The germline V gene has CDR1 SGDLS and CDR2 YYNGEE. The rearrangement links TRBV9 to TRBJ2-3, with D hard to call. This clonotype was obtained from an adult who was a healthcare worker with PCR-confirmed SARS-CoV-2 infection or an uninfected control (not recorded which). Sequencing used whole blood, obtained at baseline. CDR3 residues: CASSVVPQNTDTQYF. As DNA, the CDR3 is TGTGCCAGCAGCGTAGTGCCACAAAACACAGATACGCAGTATTTT.